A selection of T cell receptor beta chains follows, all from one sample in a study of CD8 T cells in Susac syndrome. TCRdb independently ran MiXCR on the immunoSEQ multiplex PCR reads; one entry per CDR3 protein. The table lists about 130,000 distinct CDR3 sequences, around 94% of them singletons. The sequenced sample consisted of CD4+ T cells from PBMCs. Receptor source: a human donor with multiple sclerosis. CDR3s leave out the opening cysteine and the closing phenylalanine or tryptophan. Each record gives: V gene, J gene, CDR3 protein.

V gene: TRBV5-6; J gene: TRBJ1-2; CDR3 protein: ASSLEYGTGGDWSYGYT
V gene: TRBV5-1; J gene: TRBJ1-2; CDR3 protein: ASSISSQGSTGGYT
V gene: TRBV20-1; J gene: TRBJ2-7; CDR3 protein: SASAPDRNEQY
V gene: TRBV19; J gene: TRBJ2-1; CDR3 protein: ASSTRGGAMENEQF
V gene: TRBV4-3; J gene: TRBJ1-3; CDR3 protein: ASSRDPNGNTIY
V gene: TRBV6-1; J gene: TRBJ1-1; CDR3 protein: ASSGDSTEAF
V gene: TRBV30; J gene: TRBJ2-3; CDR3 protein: AWSFTGGQADTQY
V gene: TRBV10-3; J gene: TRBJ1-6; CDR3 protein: AISERGFQNSPLH
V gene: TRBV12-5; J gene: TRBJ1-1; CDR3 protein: ASAGQGPGSENTEAF
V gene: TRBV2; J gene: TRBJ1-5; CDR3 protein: ASSEGVEQPQH
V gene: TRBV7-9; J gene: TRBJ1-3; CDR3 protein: ASSLEPAEDTIY
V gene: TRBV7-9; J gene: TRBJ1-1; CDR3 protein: ASSPGTGNFGTEAF
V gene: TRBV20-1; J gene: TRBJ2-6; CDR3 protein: SAPQGASSGANVLT
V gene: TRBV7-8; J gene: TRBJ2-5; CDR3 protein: ASSLDSETQY
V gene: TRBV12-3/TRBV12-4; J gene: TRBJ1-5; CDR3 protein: ASSFRNAGPQH
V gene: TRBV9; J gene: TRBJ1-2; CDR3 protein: ASSVEGADGYT
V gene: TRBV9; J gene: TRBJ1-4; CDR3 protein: ASSPGGRANEKLF
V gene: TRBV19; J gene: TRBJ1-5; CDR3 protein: ATTKGVNQPQH
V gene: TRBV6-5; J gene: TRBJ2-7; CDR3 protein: ASSKGQGLTYEQY
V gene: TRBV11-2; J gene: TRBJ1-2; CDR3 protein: ASSNRRGSYGYT
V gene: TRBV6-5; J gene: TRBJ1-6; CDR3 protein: ASRGTGKRSPLH
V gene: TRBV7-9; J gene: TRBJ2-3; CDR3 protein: ASSLQQSTDTQY
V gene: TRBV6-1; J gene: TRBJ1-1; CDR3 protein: ASNEPQGVTRRAF
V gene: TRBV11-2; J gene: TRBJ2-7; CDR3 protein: ASSLRQVGEQY
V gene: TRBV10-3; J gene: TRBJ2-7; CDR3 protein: ATDEGVNEQY
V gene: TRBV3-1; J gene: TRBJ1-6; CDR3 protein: ASSPRTGAGNSPLH
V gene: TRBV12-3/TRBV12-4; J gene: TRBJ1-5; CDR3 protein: ASRGSNNQPQH
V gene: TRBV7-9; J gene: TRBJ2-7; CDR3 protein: ASSQDFNEQY
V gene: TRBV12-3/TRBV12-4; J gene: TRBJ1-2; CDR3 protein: ASSLARQSFYGYT
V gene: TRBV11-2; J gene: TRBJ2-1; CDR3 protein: ASSAGEGYNEQF
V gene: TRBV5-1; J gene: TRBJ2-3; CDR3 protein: ASSLMGLRAQHGDTQY
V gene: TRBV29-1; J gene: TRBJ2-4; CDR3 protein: SVEKGGAKNIQY
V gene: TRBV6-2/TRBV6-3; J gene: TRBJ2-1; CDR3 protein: ASRPGPVEQF
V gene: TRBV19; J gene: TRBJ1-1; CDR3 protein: ASSEDRAGAF
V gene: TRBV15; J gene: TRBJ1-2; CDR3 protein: ATSRDPGLSNYGYT
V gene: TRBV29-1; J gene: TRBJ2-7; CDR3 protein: SIRTGGVYEQY
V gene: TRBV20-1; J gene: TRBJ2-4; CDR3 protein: SASKYKGGPKNIQY
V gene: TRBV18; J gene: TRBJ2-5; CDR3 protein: ASSPYPQETQY
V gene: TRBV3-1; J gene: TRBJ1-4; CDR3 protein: ASSQEDEKLF
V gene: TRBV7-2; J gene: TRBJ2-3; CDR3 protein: ASSLFRDTQY
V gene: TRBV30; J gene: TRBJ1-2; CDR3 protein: AWSIRQTNYGYT
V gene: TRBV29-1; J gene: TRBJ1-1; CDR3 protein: SAEAGELAF
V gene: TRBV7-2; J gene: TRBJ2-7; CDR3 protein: ASGASRTYEQY
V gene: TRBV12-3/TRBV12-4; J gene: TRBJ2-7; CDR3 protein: ASSLGGYLGKYEQY
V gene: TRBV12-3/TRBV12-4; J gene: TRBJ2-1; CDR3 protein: ASSLASLGWKQF
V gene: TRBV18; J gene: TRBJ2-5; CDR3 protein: ASSPGGPQETQY
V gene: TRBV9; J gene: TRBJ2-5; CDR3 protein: ASSLSLGSQETQY
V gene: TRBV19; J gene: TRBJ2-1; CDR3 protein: ASSRPYNEQF
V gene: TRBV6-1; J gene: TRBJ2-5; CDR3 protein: ASSAQGSGGTQY